This T cell receptor beta chain was found in a study of blood T cells in healthy people across ages. Across the study: T cells yielded about one barcoded beta molecule per two cells through template switching.

Each sample had at least 6 million PBMCs isolated. General study results and limits: A roughly linear age-dependent decrease characterized TCR beta diversity per million T cells.

For the second PCR, which ran for 7 to 11 cycles, a sample-barcoded 5' primer and a J-beta primer mix were used. TCRdb ran MiXCR on the 5' RACE reads and lists one entry per CDR3 protein. The table shows more than 1 million distinct CDR3 sequences, with roughly 45% occurring only once. The CDR3 length is 16 residues. Germline CDR1 reads GTSNPN; CDR2 reads SVGIG (reference sequence). To note about this clonotype: Antigen: not known.

This TCR was recovered from an older woman in good health. Sequenced: blood. The genes are TRBV30 and TRBJ2-5, with 9 bases fitting TRBD2. The end of the DNA is better explained by TRBJ2-7, so the J call may be wrong. Here the CDR3 DNA reads TGTGCCTGGAGTGTCATAAAGACTAGCGGCGGGGGCGAGCAGTACTTC. Protein: CAWSVIKTSGGGEQYF.